The sequence of this T cell receptor beta chain was determined in a study of blood T cell repertoires in COVID-19. Study details: T cells, B-cell-depleted T cells, or PBMCs supplied cDNA or gDNA.

Using immunoSEQ multiplex PCR, the repertoire was profiled, and TCRdb retains in-frame clones only, with some absent. Of 200,000 to 250,000 clones in the sample, 70% to 90% were seen once. Participants were aged 18 to 89 years, lived in 20 to 30 US areas, and enrolled virtually. Cohort placement rested on clinical history that participants reported themselves. Cohort 3 donors counted as recovered after two negative PCRs, clearance, or resolved symptoms. Looked up from germline, CDR1 is SGHVS and CDR2 is FQNEAQ. The CDR3 totals 15 residues. V lost 11 bases, J lost 0 bases, and 17 bases lay in between. This receptor was identified in a man aged 30 to 39 who had recovered from COVID-19. Sequencing was done on a sample of PBMCs or T cells enriched from blood (not recorded which). The genes are TRBV7-8 and TRBJ2-1, with D perhaps matching TRBD2 (7 bases). The CDR3 reads CASDGGPSSYNEQFF. CDR3 sequence (DNA): TGTGCCTCCGACGGGGGGCCGAGCTCCTACAATGAGCAGTTCTTC.